This TCR beta chain was captured in a study of cytomegalovirus exposure and HLA in healthy donors. With 60 Vbeta and 13 Jbeta primers, the PCR was carried out. Sequencing was performed with immunoSEQ multiplex PCR; in TCRdb, only in-frame clones are kept and a portion is missing. The profile shows some 80,000 clones, over 65% of them singletons. General study findings and limits: A list of around 160 TCR beta chains associated with cytomegalovirus was given. Many donors carried some public TCRs, although rarity characterized most TCR sequences. Sequencing likely produced, as an artifact, a cluster of highly shared sequence variants.

Only a few counts were recorded for this clone. What it binds is unknown. Germline V gives CDR1 SGHNT, CDR2 YENEEA. The CDR3 totals 12 residues. V was trimmed by 1 base and J by 13 bases, leaving 13 bases between them. The TCR sequence derives from a man aged 50 to 60 in good health and CMV-seronegative. The sequencing sample was made of PBMCs. The chain couples TRBV11-3 to TRBJ1-1, with D perhaps matching TRBD1 (6 bases). The CDR3 bases are TGTGCCAGCAGCTTAGGAGACAGGAGTGTTTTCTTT. Protein: CASSLGDRSVFF.